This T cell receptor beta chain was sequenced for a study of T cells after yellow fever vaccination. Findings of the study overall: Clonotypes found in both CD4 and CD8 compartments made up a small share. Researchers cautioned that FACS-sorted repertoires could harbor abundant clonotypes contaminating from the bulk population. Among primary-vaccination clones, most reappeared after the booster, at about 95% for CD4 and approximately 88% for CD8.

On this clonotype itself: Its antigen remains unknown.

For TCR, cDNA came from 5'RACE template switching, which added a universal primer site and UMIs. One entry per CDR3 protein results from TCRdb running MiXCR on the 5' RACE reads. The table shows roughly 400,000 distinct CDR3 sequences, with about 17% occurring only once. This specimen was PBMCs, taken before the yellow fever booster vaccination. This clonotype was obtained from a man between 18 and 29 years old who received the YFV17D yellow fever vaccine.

The CDR3 spells CASSDIVRGDTQYF. The CDR3 DNA sequence: TGTGCCAGCAGTGATATCGTTAGGGGGGATACGCAGTATTTT. The chain has TRBV6-1 and TRBJ2-3, with D perhaps TRBD1 (6 bases). Trimming stripped 3 bases from V and 6 bases from J, with 13 bases between. The germline CDR1 and CDR2 sequences are MNHNS and SASEGT. This CDR3 contains 14 residues.